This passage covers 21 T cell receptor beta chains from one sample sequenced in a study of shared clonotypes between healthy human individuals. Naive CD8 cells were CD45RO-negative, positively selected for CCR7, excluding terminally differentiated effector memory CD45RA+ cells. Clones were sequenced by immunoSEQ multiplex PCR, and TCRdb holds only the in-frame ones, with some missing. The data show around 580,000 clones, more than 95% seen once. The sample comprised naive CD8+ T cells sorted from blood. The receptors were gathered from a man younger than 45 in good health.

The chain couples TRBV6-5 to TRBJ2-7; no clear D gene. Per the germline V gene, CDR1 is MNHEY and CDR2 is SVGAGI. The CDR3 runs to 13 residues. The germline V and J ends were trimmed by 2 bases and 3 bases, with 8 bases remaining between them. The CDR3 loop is CASSYGRGYEQYF. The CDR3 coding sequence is TGTGCCAGCAGTTACGGTCGCGGCTACGAGCAGTACTTC.

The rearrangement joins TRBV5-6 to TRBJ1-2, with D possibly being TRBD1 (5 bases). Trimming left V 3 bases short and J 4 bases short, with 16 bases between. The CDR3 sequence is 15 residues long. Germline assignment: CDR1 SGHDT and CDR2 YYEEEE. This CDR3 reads CASSSQGAVSYGYTF. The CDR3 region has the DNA TGTGCCAGCAGCTCTCAGGGAGCAGTAAGCTATGGCTACACCTTC.

Here the CDR3 reads CASSRPTRAYEQYF. In DNA, the CDR3 is TGTGCCAGCAGCCGGCCCACAAGAGCCTACGAGCAGTACTTC. The chain is built from TRBV7-9 and TRBJ2-7, with D uncertain. The CDR3 extends over 14 amino acids. V gave up 5 bases and J gave up 2 bases, with 13 bases separating them. The germline gives CDR1 SEHNR, CDR2 FQNEAQ (reference sequence).

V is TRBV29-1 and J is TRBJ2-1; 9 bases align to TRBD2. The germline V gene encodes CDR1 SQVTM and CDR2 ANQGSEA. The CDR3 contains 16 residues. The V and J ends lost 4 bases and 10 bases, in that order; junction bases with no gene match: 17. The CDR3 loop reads CSVVPPTSGAGLEQFF. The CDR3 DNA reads TGCAGCGTTGTGCCCCCGACTAGCGGAGCGGGTTTGGAGCAGTTCTTC.

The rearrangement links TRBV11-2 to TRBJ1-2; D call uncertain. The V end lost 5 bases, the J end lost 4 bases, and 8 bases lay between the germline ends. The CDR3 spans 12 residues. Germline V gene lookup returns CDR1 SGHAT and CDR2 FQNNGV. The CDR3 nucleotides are TGTGCCAGCAGCCGCGGCGGCTATGGCTACACCTTC. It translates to CASSRGGYGYTF.

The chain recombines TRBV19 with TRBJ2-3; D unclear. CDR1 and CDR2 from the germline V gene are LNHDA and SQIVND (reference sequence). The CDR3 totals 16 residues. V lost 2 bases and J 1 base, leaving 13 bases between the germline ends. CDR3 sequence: CASSIPMHSGTDTQYF. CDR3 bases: TGTGCCAGTAGTATACCGATGCATTCGGGCACAGATACGCAGTATTTT.

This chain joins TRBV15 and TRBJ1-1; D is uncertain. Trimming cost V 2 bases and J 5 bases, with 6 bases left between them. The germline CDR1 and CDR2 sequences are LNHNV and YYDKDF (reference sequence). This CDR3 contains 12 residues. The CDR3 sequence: CATSRHTTEAFF. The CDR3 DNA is TGTGCCACCAGCAGACATACGACTGAAGCTTTCTTT.

Here the CDR3 DNA reads TGTGCCACCAGCAGAGGGGGGTACCACGAGCAGTACTTC. Translated, it gives CATSRGGYHEQYF. The genes are TRBV15 and TRBJ2-7; D could derive from TRBD1 or TRBD2 (5 bases each). CDR3 length: 13 amino acids. The germline CDR1 and CDR2 sequences are LNHNV and YYDKDF (reference sequence). V shed 1 base and J shed 5 bases, with 9 bases lying between them.

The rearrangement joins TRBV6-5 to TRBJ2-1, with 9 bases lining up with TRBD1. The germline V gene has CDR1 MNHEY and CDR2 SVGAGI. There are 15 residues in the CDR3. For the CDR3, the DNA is TGTTCAAGCAAACCCCTTGGGACAGGGTACAATGAGCAGTTCTTC. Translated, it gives CSSKPLGTGYNEQFF.

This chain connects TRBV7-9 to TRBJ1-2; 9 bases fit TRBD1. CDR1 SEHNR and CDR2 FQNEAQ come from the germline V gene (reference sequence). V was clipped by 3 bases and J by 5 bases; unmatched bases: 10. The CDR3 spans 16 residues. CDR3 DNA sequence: TGTGCCAGCAGCTTCCCTTGGACAGGGGACGGATATGGCTACACCTTC. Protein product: CASSFPWTGDGYGYTF.

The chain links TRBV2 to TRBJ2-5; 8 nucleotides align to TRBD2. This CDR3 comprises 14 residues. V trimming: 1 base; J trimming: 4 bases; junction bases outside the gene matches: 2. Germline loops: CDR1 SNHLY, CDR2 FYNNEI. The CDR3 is CASSEGTSRETQYF. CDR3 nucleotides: TGTGCCAGCAGTGAAGGGACTAGCAGAGAGACCCAGTACTTC. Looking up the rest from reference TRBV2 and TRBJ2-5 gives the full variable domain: EPEVTQTPSHQVTQMGQEVILRCVPISNHLYFYWYRQILGQKVEFLVSFYNNEISEKSEIFDDQFSVERPDGSNFTLKIRSTKLEDSAMYFCASSEGTSRETQYFGPGTRLLVL.

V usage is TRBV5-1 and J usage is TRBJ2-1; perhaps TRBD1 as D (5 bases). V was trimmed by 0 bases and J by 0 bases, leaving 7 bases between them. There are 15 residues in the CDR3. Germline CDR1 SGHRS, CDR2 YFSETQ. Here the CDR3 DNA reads TGCGCCAGCAGCTTGGAAGGGGCCTCCTACAATGAGCAGTTCTTC. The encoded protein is CASSLEGASYNEQFF.

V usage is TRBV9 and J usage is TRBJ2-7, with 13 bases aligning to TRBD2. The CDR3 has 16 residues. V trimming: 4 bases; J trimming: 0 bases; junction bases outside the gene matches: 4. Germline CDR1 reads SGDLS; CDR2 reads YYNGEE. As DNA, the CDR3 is TGTGCCAGCAGCACCGGACTAGCGGGAGACTCCTACGAGCAGTACTTC. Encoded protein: CASSTGLAGDSYEQYF.

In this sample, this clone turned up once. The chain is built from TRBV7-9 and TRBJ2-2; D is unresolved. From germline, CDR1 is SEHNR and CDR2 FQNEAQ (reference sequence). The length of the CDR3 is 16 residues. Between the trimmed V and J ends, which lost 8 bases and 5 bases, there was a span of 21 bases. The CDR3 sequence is CASGPRLGSTTGELFF. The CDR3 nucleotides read TGTGCCAGCGGCCCCAGGTTAGGGTCGACGACCGGGGAGCTGTTTTTT.

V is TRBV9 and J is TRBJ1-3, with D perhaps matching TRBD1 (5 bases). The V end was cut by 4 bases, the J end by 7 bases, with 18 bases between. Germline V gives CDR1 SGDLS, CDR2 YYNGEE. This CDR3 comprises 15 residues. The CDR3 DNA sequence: TGTGCCAGCAGCCCCTACGGGGGTTATCGGAACACCATATATTTT. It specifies CASSPYGGYRNTIYF. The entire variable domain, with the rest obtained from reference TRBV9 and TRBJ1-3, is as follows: DSGVTQTPKHLITATGQRVTLRCSPRSGDLSVYWYQQSLDQGLQFLIQYYNGEERAKGNILERFSAQQFPDLHSELNLSSLELGDSALYFCASSPYGGYRNTIYFGEGSWLTVV.

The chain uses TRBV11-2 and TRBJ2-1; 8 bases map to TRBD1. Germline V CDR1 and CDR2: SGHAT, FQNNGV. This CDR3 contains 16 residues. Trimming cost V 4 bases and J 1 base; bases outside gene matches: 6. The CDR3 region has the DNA TGTGCCAGCAGCTCCCGACAGGGGAGATCCTACAATGAGCAGTTCTTC. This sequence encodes CASSSRQGRSYNEQFF.

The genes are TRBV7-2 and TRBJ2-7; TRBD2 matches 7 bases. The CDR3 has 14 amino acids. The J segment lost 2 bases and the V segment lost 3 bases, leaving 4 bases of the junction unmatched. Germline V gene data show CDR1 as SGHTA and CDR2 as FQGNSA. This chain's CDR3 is CASSFAGVTYEQYF. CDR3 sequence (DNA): TGTGCCAGCAGCTTTGCGGGAGTAACCTACGAGCAGTACTTC.

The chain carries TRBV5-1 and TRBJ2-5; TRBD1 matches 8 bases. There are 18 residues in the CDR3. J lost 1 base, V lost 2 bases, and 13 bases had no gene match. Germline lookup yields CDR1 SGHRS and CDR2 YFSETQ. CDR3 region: CASSFLVGSDRAQETQYF. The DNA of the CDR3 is TGCGCCAGCAGCTTCCTGGTGGGGTCGGACAGGGCCCAAGAGACCCAGTACTTC.

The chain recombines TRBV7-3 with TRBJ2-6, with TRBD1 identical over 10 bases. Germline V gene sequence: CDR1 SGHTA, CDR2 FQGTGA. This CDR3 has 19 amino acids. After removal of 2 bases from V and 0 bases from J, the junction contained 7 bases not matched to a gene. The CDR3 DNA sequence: TGTGCCAGCAGCTTAGGGACAGGGGAACCCAACTCTGGGGCCAACGTCCTGACTTTC. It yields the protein CASSLGTGEPNSGANVLTF.

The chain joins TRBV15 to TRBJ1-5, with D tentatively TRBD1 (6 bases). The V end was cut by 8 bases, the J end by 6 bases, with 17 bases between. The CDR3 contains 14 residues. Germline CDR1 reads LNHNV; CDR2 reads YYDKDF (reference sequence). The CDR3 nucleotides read TGTGCCACCCAACAGGGCCCATCGGGTCAGCCCCAGCATTTT. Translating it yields CATQQGPSGQPQHF.

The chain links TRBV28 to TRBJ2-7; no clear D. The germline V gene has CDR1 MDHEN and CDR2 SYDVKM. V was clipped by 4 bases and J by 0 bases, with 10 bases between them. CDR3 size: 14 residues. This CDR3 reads CASSYRSSSYEQYF. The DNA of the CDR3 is TGTGCCAGCAGTTACCGGAGCAGCTCCTACGAGCAGTACTTC.